This T cell receptor beta chain comes out of a study of cytotoxic CD8 clonotypes in ibrutinib-treated CLL. Study overall: Sample averages reached 250,000 to 300,000 productive templates and approximately 93,000 productive rearrangements. Overall study results and limits: An increase in clonality occurred at ibrutinib response, followed by a return toward baseline at progression.

Profiled with immunoSEQ multiplex PCR; TCRdb holds only in-frame clones, not every one. The sample carries 150,000 to 200,000 clones, roughly 72% recorded once. This clone has only a few counts. Its antigen is not known. The TCR originated in a human donor with chronic lymphocytic leukemia. Here the sequenced sample was PBMCs, taken after 24 months of ibrutinib treatment.

The CDR3 region is CASSTGNQPQHF. In DNA form, the CDR3 reads TGTGCCAGCAGTACAGGAAACCAGCCCCAGCATTTT. The chain recombines TRBV2 with TRBJ1-5; D perhaps matches TRBD1 (5 bases). This CDR3 comprises 12 residues. V was pared by 5 bases and J by 7 bases, with 9 bases between. CDR1 and CDR2 from the germline V gene are SNHLY and FYNNEI. Drawing the rest from reference TRBV2 and TRBJ1-5, the complete variable domain is EPEVTQTPSHQVTQMGQEVILRCVPISNHLYFYWYRQILGQKVEFLVSFYNNEISEKSEIFDDQFSVERPDGSNFTLKIRSTKLEDSAMYFCASSTGNQPQHFGDGTRLSIL.